One and the same sample provided the 20 T cell receptor beta chains below, sequenced in a study of T cell repertoires in cytomegalovirus infection. One entry per CDR3 protein results from TCRdb running MiXCR on the reads. This sample has under 600,000 distinct CDR3 sequences, with 16% found just once. Source material: CD8+ T cells from PBMCs. The receptors stem from a human donor in good health (CMV status not recorded). Some clones in this sample may be carry-over from other donors' samples.

The table lists this clonotype with many counts. The chain is built from TRBV7-3 and TRBJ2-3; 15 bases agree with TRBD2. The germline V gene has CDR1 SGHTA and CDR2 FQGTGA. Trimming cost V 5 bases and J 3 bases; bases outside gene matches: 9. This CDR3 region has 18 residues. CDR3 loop: CASSQGLAGGLVTDTQYF. For the CDR3, the DNA is TGTGCCAGCAGCCAAGGACTAGCGGGAGGGCTGGTTACAGATACGCAGTATTTT.

This chain links TRBV28 with TRBJ1-1; D might be TRBD1 (6 bases). The V gene's germline CDR1 is MDHEN and CDR2 SYDVKM. Trimming left V 1 base short and J 5 bases short, with 17 bases between. This CDR3 is built from 16 residues. CDR3: CASSLLIRGGGTEAFF. CDR3 DNA sequence: TGTGCCAGCAGTTTATTAATCAGGGGAGGGGGGACTGAAGCTTTCTTT.

This clonotype showed up many times. This rearrangement joins TRBV28 to TRBJ1-4; 8 bases are a match to TRBD1. J was trimmed by 5 bases and V by 5 bases; bases with no gene match: 7. The CDR3 loop spans 15 amino acids. Germline CDR1 is MDHEN and CDR2 is SYDVKM. As DNA, the CDR3 is TGTGCCAGCAGTCAGGGACAGGCCGGAAATGAAAAACTGTTTTTT. Its translation: CASSQGQAGNEKLFF. The full variable domain, with the rest looked up from reference TRBV28 and TRBJ1-4, is DVKVTQSSRYLVKRTGEKVFLECVQDMDHENMFWYRQDPGLGLRLIYFSYDVKMKEKGDIPEGYSVSREKKERFSLILESASTNQTSMYLCASSQGQAGNEKLFFGSGTQLSVL.

J is TRBJ2-7 and V is TRBV27, with 8 bases that match TRBD1. The CDR3 runs 13 residues. The ends lost 7 bases at V and 0 bases at J; junction bases unmatched: 2. Germline CDR1 and CDR2: MNHEY and SMNVEV (reference sequence). DNA of the CDR3: TGTGCCAGCACCAGGGGGCCCTCCTACGAGCAGTACTTC. Translating it yields CASTRGPSYEQYF.

This clonotype was seen a handful of times. Germline and junction disagree at one end, which may indicate a read error. The chain employs TRBV4-3 and TRBJ2-6; D tentatively reads TRBD1 or TRBD2 (5 bases each). Germline V gives CDR1 LGHNA, CDR2 YSLEER. The CDR3 extends over 19 amino acids. The CDR3 coding sequence is TGCGCCAGCAGCCAAGAAGGTGGGGGTCCCCGCTCTTGGGCCAACGTCCTGACTTTC. This encodes CASSQEGGGPRSWANVLTF.

This chain links TRBV2 with TRBJ1-6, with TRBD1 matching 8 bases. Trimming cost V 3 bases and J 3 bases; bases outside gene matches: 7. The V gene's germline CDR1 is SNHLY and CDR2 FYNNEI. This CDR3 is 17 amino acids long. CDR3 protein: CASSEPLGQDYNSPLHF. Written as DNA, the CDR3 is TGTGCCAGCAGTGAGCCTTTGGGACAGGACTATAATTCACCCCTCCACTTT.

This clonotype was found many times. This chain joins TRBV7-8 and TRBJ1-1; 7 bases match TRBD1. The CDR3 sequence is 18 residues long. Germline trimming cut 5 bases from V and 1 base from J; bases unmatched to any gene: 16. Germline CDR1 and CDR2: SGHVS and FQNEAQ. The CDR3 region is CASSTTPGQRAENTEAFF. DNA for the CDR3: TGTGCCAGCAGCACCACTCCGGGACAGAGGGCGGAGAACACTGAAGCTTTCTTT.

This clonotype showed up just a few times. The CDR3 protein is CASTVDRARNYGYTF. In DNA form, the CDR3 reads TGTGCCAGCACTGTGGACAGGGCGAGGAACTATGGCTACACCTTC. This chain uses TRBV28 with TRBJ1-2; 8 bases map to TRBD1. The CDR3 totals 15 residues. V shed 7 bases, J shed 2 bases, and the junction held 9 bases outside the gene matches. Germline lookup yields CDR1 MDHEN and CDR2 SYDVKM.

V gene TRBV7-9 combines with J gene TRBJ1-2; 7 bases match TRBD1. CDR1 and CDR2 (germline): SEHNR, FQNEAQ (reference sequence). This CDR3 has 15 amino acids. V trimming: 3 bases; J trimming: 4 bases; junction bases outside the gene matches: 8. The chain's CDR3 is CASSLGTALRYGYTF. The CDR3 DNA reads as TGTGCCAGCAGCTTGGGGACAGCCCTACGCTATGGCTACACCTTC. The full variable domain, rest sourced from reference TRBV7-9 and TRBJ1-2, is DTGVSQNPRHKITKRGQNVTFRCDPISEHNRLYWYRQTLGQGPEFLTYFQNEAQLEKSRLLSDRFSAERPKGSFSTLEIQRTEQGDSAMYLCASSLGTALRYGYTFGSGTRLTVV.

On this clonotype itself: A single base separates this from a much larger clone, so it may be a read error. This chain connects TRBV7-3 to TRBJ1-5; a possible D gene is TRBD1 (5 bases). Germline V gene lookup returns CDR1 SGHTA and CDR2 FQGTGA. The CDR3 runs 15 residues. V was pared by 5 bases and J by 4 bases, with 15 bases between. The CDR3, as DNA: TGTGCCAGCAGCGCCGTGACAGCGAAAAATCAGCCCCAGCATTTT. This gives the protein CASSAVTAKNQPQHF.

The CDR3 region is CASSYGVAGDGETQYF. The DNA for the CDR3 is TGTGCCAGCAGTTATGGGGTAGCGGGAGACGGTGAGACCCAGTACTTC. The rearrangement joins TRBV28 to TRBJ2-5, with 9 bases matching TRBD2. Germline CDR1 MDHEN, CDR2 SYDVKM. The CDR3 spans 16 residues. V shed 4 bases, J shed 5 bases, and the junction held 11 bases outside the gene matches.

This clonotype has ten or more counts. V usage is TRBV6-2 or TRBV6-3 and J usage is TRBJ2-5; D tentatively fits TRBD1 or TRBD2 (5 bases each). This CDR3 has 16 amino acids. The germline V gene has CDR1 MNHEY and CDR2 SVGEGT. Trimming stripped 2 bases from V and 0 bases from J, with 13 bases between. In DNA, the CDR3 is TGTGCCAGCAGTTACCCTGCCGGGACGAACCAAGAGACCCAGTACTTC. This gives the protein CASSYPAGTNQETQYF.

The V gene is TRBV20-1, the J gene TRBJ2-7; TRBD2 is a possible D gene (5 bases). Germline loops: CDR1 DFQATT, CDR2 SNEGSKA (reference sequence). V was cut by 3 bases and J by 3 bases, with 12 bases left in between. This CDR3 has 13 residues. The CDR3 DNA is TGCAGTGCTAGCGGGGAACGGGACTACGAGCAGTACTTC. Protein sequence: CSASGERDYEQYF.

This clonotype was picked up a small number of times. The gene calls are TRBV4-1 and TRBJ1-3; no clear D gene. V dropped 0 bases and J dropped 6 bases, with 9 bases sitting between them. The CDR3 is 14 amino acids. Germline-derived CDR1 and CDR2 are MGHRA and YSYEKL. CDR3 residues: CASSQDPLVNTIYF. CDR3 sequence (DNA): TGCGCCAGCAGCCAAGACCCGTTAGTAAACACCATATATTTT.

This clonotype was detected only a few times. The chain has TRBV30 and TRBJ2-1; D is possibly TRBD2 (7 bases). Per the germline V gene, CDR1 is GTSNPN and CDR2 is SVGIG (reference sequence). V dropped 0 bases and J dropped 2 bases, with 11 bases sitting between them. The CDR3 spans 15 residues. The CDR3 sequence is CAWSVWGGPYNEQFF. As DNA, the CDR3 is TGTGCCTGGAGTGTGTGGGGGGGGCCCTACAATGAGCAGTTCTTC.

This clonotype was seen a few times. The chain carries TRBV20-1 and TRBJ1-1; D uncertain. V gave up 4 bases and J gave up 8 bases, with 5 bases separating them. The CDR3 runs to 9 residues. In germline, CDR1 is DFQATT, CDR2 SNEGSKA (reference sequence). CDR3 region: CSAKFEAFF. CDR3 DNA sequence: TGCAGTGCTAAGTTCGAAGCTTTCTTT.

In this sample, this clonotype turned up a few times. This chain joins TRBV19 and TRBJ2-7; 9 bases line up with TRBD1. Germline CDR1 is LNHDA and CDR2 is SQIVND (reference sequence). There are 15 residues in the CDR3. J was trimmed by 4 bases and V by 7 bases; bases with no gene match: 11. CDR3: CASKPKDRGSYEQYF. The CDR3, as DNA: TGTGCCAGTAAACCAAAGGACAGGGGATCTTACGAGCAGTACTTC.

This clonotype has a count of ten or more. This chain joins TRBV7-9 and TRBJ1-1; no definite D call. Germline CDR1 reads SEHNR; CDR2 reads FQNEAQ (reference sequence). This CDR3 has 15 amino acids. V was pared by 1 base and J by 3 bases, with 12 bases between. CDR3 in DNA: TGTGCCAGCAGCTTAGTGTGGGCCCGGGACACTGAAGCTTTCTTT. It codes for CASSLVWARDTEAFF.

The chain has TRBV6-6 and TRBJ2-3; tentatively, D is TRBD2 (6 bases). This CDR3 region has 16 residues. Germline V gives CDR1 MNHNY, CDR2 SVGAGI (reference sequence). Trimming stripped 6 bases from V and 4 bases from J, with 20 bases between. The CDR3 DNA reads TGTGCCAGCAGGATATCCGGAGGGACCCTCCCAGATACGCAGTATTTT. Its translation: CASRISGGTLPDTQYF.

The chain employs TRBV28 and TRBJ1-5, with D maybe TRBD1 (6 bases). Germline V gene lookup returns CDR1 MDHEN and CDR2 SYDVKM. V was shortened by 5 bases and J by 4 bases, with 15 bases between the two germline ends. The CDR3 runs to 15 residues. The CDR3 is CASSPHREGNQPQHF. The CDR3 region has the DNA TGTGCCAGCAGTCCCCACAGGGAGGGGAATCAGCCCCAGCATTTT. Supplemented by reference TRBV28 and TRBJ1-5, the full variable domain reads DVKVTQSSRYLVKRTGEKVFLECVQDMDHENMFWYRQDPGLGLRLIYFSYDVKMKEKGDIPEGYSVSREKKERFSLILESASTNQTSMYLCASSPHREGNQPQHFGDGTRLSIL.